This T cell receptor beta chain was captured by sequencing in a study of T cell responses to AZD1222 COVID-19 vaccine (dated by TCRdb to the early 2020s). A note on the overall study: A total of about 230 trial participants underwent TCR sequencing, of whom 200 to 220 received two doses of AZD1222 and about 25 received two doses of the MenACWY control vaccine. Trial participants were enrolled into age subgroups of 18-55, 56-69 and 70-plus years, which contained around 150, 28 and 57 TCR-sequenced participants, respectively. Broad study findings and their caveats: Participants were mostly white British, with more females than males. The authors suggested clonal diversity may have been underestimated. Because no samples from the day 14 peak response were available, repertoires could be characterized only after the peak T cell response. Conclusions about previously exposed vaccinees are limited, since just five or six AZD1222 recipients were seropositive for SARS-CoV-2 at baseline. The vaccine-associated CD4 TCRs covered the entire spike protein, and the dominant responses fell in regions 160-218 and 743-854. In the small 56-69-year group, the increase in depth fell short of significance, most likely because of low power. Epitopes outside the regions mutated in the B.1.351 and B.1.1.7 variants were reportedly recognized by nearly half of the unique spike-specific TCRs. A significant rise in spike-specific TCR breadth and depth was observed after two AZD1222 doses relative to day 0 and relative to MenACWY recipients.

The CDR3 regions of human TCRbeta chains were subjected to immunosequencing. In the authors' own workflow: Repertoire TCRs were matched against a reference library of SARS-CoV-2-specific TCRs generated with the MIRA antigen-specificity platform. Breadth was defined as the fraction of unique TCRs that were SARS-CoV-2-associated, and depth was defined as the fraction of total T cells that were SARS-CoV-2-associated. Each spike-specific TCR was assigned to its reactive spike region and to a CD4 or CD8 class using the MIRA data. Log10-transformed breadth and depth values were compared by one-way ANOVA with Sidak's multiple comparisons tests. Not all clones reach the TCRdb copy of this immuneACCESS table, which keeps in-frame sequences only. Checked studies attribute under half of the gap to unresolved V genes and leave the rest unexplained. V and J calls and clone size are those listed in that table; D and trimming were worked out from the DNA. Within this sample are some 150,000 clones, with 88% of them counted one time only. Of the sample, about 4.9% is held by the ten largest clones.

Worth noting for this clone: Its binding antigen is unknown. There are no base qualities to consult, and no much larger clone falls within one base.

From cysteine to phenylalanine, the CDR3 is 13 amino acids long. Just CDR3 DNA is preserved here, 39 bases in frame from base 1. V is trimmed back by 5 bases and J by 7 bases, and the junction contains 7 bases that no gene match accounts for. Taken from the germline V gene (reference sequence), the CDR1 and CDR2 loops are SEHNR and FQNEAQ. What the time point label conveys for this sample: about 28 days (+/-7) after the second vaccine dose. The meaning of the sample's treatment or condition label: meningococcal conjugate vaccine given as trial control. Vaccinee samples came from UK trials COV001 and COV002, including a single-blind randomized controlled phase 2/3 trial of AZD1222 (ChAdOx1 nCoV-19) in healthy adults. For TCRbeta chain sequencing, PBMC samples were collected from trial participants at day 0 and at day 28 after the second dose.

The rearrangement joined TRBV7-9 to TRBJ2-7, and 8 junction bases match TRBD2. This specimen consisted of peripheral blood, obtained 28 days after the second dose of the MenACWY control vaccine. This sequence was found in an adult who received the MenACWY meningococcal vaccine as a control. CDR3 sequence: CASSPVTGGEQYF. The DNA reads TGTGCCAGCAGCCCTGTCACGGGGGGGGAGCAGTACTTC.